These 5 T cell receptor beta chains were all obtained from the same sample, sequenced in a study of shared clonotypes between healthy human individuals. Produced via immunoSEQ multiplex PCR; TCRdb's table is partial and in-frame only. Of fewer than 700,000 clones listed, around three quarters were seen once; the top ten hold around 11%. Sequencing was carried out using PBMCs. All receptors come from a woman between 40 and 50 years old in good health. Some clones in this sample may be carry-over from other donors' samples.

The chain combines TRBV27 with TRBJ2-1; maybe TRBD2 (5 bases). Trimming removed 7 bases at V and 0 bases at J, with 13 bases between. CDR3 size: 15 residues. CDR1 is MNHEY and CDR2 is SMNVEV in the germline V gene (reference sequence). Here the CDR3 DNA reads TGTGCCAGCAATCCTAGCAGATACTCCTACAATGAGCAGTTCTTC. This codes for CASNPSRYSYNEQFF.

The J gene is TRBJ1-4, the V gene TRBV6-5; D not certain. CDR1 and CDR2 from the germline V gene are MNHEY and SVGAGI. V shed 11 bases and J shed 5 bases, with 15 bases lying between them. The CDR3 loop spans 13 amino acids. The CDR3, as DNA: TGTGCCGTCGGCCCTCTGGGAAATGAAAAACTGTTTTTT. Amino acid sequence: CAVGPLGNEKLFF.

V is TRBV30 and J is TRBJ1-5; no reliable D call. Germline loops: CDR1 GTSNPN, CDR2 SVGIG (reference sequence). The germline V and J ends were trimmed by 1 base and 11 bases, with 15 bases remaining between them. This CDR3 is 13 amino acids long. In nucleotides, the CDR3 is TGTGCCTGGAGTGCCGAGGACGTTGAAGCCCAGCATTTT. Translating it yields CAWSAEDVEAQHF. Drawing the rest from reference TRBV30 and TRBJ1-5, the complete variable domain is SQTIHQWPATLVQPVGSPLSLECTVEGTSNPNLYWYRQAAGRGLQLLFYSVGIGQISSEVPQNLSASRPQDRQFILSSKKLLLSDSGFYLCAWSAEDVEAQHFGDGTRLSIL.

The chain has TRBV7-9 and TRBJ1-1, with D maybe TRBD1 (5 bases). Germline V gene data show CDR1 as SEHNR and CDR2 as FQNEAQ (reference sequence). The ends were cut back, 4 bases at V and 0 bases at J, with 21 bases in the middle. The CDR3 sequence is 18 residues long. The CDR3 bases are TGTGCCAGCAGCTCCCTTACGCTACAGACAGCCATGAACACTGAAGCTTTCTTT. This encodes CASSSLTLQTAMNTEAFF.

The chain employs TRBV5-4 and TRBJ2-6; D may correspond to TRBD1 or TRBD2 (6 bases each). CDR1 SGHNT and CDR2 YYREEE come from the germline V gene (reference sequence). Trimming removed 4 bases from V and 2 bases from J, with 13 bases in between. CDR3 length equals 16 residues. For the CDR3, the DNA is TGTGCCAGCAGCCCCCCCGGGGGCGCTGGGGCCAACGTCCTGACTTTC. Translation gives CASSPPGGAGANVLTF.